This passage covers 31 T cell receptor beta chains from one sample sequenced in a study of T-cell memory formation after mild COVID-19 (dated by TCRdb to the early 2020s). Library prep was done by 5' RACE. The instrument was an Illumina NovaSeq 6000. TCRdb trimmed public reads at Q25 via fastp, called clones via MiXCR and kept in-frame beta chains. Each record represents a unique CDR3 protein, reported with the most common genes and DNA among its rows. The sample table records about 320,000 distinct CDR3 sequences; roughly an eighth of these occur just once. Together, the top ten hold about 21% of the sample. The sample was PBMCs or a T cell subset sorted from them (not recorded which). These receptors all stem from a man younger than 30 who had mild COVID-19 (a few samples of this study predate the infection). The sample titles of this study are shuffled in the database, so cell type and time point are left out; the donor was told from shared clones.

This clonotype was detected ten times or more. The chain links TRBV6-4 to TRBJ2-2; D could derive from TRBD1 or TRBD2 (6 bases each). V lost 0 bases and J lost 4, with 12 bases in between. This CDR3 region has 16 residues. CDR1 MRHNA and CDR2 SNTAGT come from the germline V gene. The CDR3 is CASSDSRGVSTGELFF. The DNA for the CDR3 is TGTGCCAGCAGTGACTCGAGGGGGGTCTCCACCGGGGAGCTGTTTTTT.

This clonotype occurred a few times. V is TRBV6-5 and J is TRBJ2-7; no clear D. The CDR3 loop spans 15 amino acids. V lost 0 bases and J 4 bases, leaving 13 bases between the germline ends. The V gene's germline CDR1 is MNHEY and CDR2 SVGAGI. The CDR3 spells CASSYSSNLRYEQYV. In nucleotides, the CDR3 is TGTGCCAGCAGTTACTCGAGTAACCTTAGGTACGAGCAGTACGTC.

The chain carries TRBV5-1 and TRBJ1-2, with a tentative D call TRBD1 (6 bases). V gave up 1 base and J gave up 0 bases, with 10 bases separating them. CDR1 and CDR2 from the germline V gene are SGHRS and YFSETQ. The CDR3 runs to 15 residues. As DNA, the CDR3 is TGCGCCAGCAGCTTGAAGGGGGACCCTAACTATGGCTACACCTTC. Translating gives CASSLKGDPNYGYTF.

This clonotype has ten or more counts. V gene TRBV7-8 combines with J gene TRBJ1-5, with 7 bases aligning to TRBD1. Germline-derived CDR1 and CDR2 are SGHVS and FQNEAQ. The CDR3 totals 15 residues. V shed 3 bases, J shed 1 base, and the junction held 3 bases outside the gene matches. This CDR3 is CASSLTGLSNQPQHF. The DNA for the CDR3 is TGTGCCAGCAGCTTGACAGGGCTGAGCAATCAGCCCCAGCATTTT. The whole variable domain, remainder taken from reference TRBV7-8 and TRBJ1-5, is GAGVSQSPRYKVAKRGQDVALRCDPISGHVSLFWYQQALGQGPEFLTYFQNEAQLDKSGLPSDRFFAERPEGSVSTLKIQRTQQEDSAVYLCASSLTGLSNQPQHFGDGTRLSIL.

This clonotype was seen a handful of times. This chain links TRBV6-5 with TRBJ2-7, with TRBD2 matching 7 bases. Germline CDR1 and CDR2: MNHEY and SVGAGI. This CDR3 has 14 residues. Unmatched junction bases numbered 8, after V lost 6 bases and J lost 3 bases. The CDR3 DNA is TGTGCCAGCAGCAGCCTGGGACTATACTACGAGCAGTACTTC. Protein: CASSSLGLYYEQYF.

This chain connects TRBV6-5 to TRBJ1-2; TRBD1 might be the D (5 bases). The CDR3 has 13 amino acids. The ends were cut back, 6 bases at V and 8 bases at J, with 16 bases in the middle. The germline V gene encodes CDR1 MNHEY and CDR2 SVGAGI. CDR3 protein: CASSLYGAGGYTF. The CDR3 coding sequence is TGTGCCAGCAGCCTTTACGGGGCTGGGGGCTACACCTTC.

The CDR3 DNA is TGTGCCAGCTCCCCTGACCTACCTCGGGAGCAGTACTTC. Amino acid sequence: CASSPDLPREQYF. This sequence joins TRBV18 and TRBJ2-7; D is uncertain. The CDR3 contains 13 residues. Germline CDR1 is KGHSH and CDR2 is LQKENI. Between the trimmed V and J ends, which lost 6 bases and 7 bases, there was a span of 16 bases.

This chain links TRBV24-1 with TRBJ1-1; D is uncertain. CDR3 length: 13 amino acids. V shed 1 base and J shed 8 bases, with 10 bases lying between them. Per germline, CDR1 KGHDR and CDR2 SFDVKD. CDR3 region: CATSDFHSGEAFF. Here the CDR3 DNA reads TGTGCCACCAGTGATTTTCACTCCGGAGAAGCTTTCTTT.

There are a few counts of this clonotype. The V gene is TRBV7-2, the J gene TRBJ1-5, with D maybe TRBD1 (6 bases). This CDR3 is 20 amino acids long. Trimming removed 5 bases from V and 2 bases from J, with 28 bases in between. Germline V gene lookup returns CDR1 SGHTA and CDR2 FQGNSA. Here the CDR3 DNA reads TGTGCCAGCAGCCCACGAGCACAGGGAGGGTTTCAGGTGGGCAATCAGCCCCAGCATTTT. It is translated as CASSPRAQGGFQVGNQPQHF.

This chain uses TRBV11-2 with TRBJ1-2; D unresolved. Germline V gives CDR1 SGHAT, CDR2 FQNNGV. The CDR3 length is 14 residues. Trimming stripped 1 base from V and 4 bases from J, with 10 bases between. The CDR3 protein is CASSLVGRSYGYTF. CDR3 bases: TGTGCCAGCAGCTTAGTAGGGCGCTCCTATGGCTACACCTTC.

This clonotype appeared a few times. The gene calls are TRBV9 and TRBJ2-2; D gene unclear. Germline V CDR1 and CDR2: SGDLS, YYNGEE. The CDR3 consists of 14 residues. V was shortened by 6 bases and J by 2 bases, with 11 bases between the two germline ends. The CDR3 spells CASTAKANTGELFF. The CDR3 nucleotides read TGTGCCAGCACCGCTAAGGCAAACACCGGGGAGCTGTTTTTT.

The chain couples TRBV20-1 to TRBJ1-5; a possible D gene is TRBD1 (5 bases). Between the trimmed V and J ends, which lost 7 bases and 6 bases, there was a span of 16 bases. Germline V gives CDR1 DFQATT, CDR2 SNEGSKA (reference sequence). This CDR3 contains 13 residues. As DNA, the CDR3 is TGCAGTGTTCAGACAGCCTTAATTCAGCCCCAGCATTTT. Protein: CSVQTALIQPQHF.

This clonotype was seen repeatedly, ten times or more. J is TRBJ2-7 and V is TRBV6-2 or TRBV6-3; 9 bases align to TRBD1. The germline CDR1 and CDR2 sequences are MNHEY and SVGEGT. The CDR3 consists of 16 residues. V trimming: 0 bases; J trimming: 0 bases; junction bases outside the gene matches: 3. The chain's CDR3 is CASSYSRDRDSYEQYV. CDR3 DNA: TGTGCCAGCAGTTACTCCCGGGACAGGGACTCCTACGAGCAGTACGTC.

This clonotype came up a few times. This chain links TRBV12-3 or TRBV12-4 with TRBJ1-4; 7 nucleotides align to TRBD1. The length of the CDR3 is 14 residues. V was pared by 5 bases and J by 8 bases, with 8 bases of the junction left unmatched. CDR3 residues: CASSGDRENEKLFF. The DNA for the CDR3 is TGTGCCAGCAGTGGTGACAGGGAGAACGAAAAACTGTTTTTT.

This clonotype was seen many times. The gene calls are TRBV5-1 and TRBJ2-2; 11 nucleotides align to TRBD1. This CDR3 is built from 15 residues. V dropped 5 bases and J dropped 6; count of bases not matched to a gene: 6. Germline CDR1 SGHRS, CDR2 YFSETQ. The CDR3 reads CASSGQGALPGELFF. The DNA of the CDR3 is TGCGCCAGCAGTGGACAGGGGGCGTTACCCGGGGAGCTGTTTTTT.

In DNA form, the CDR3 reads TGTGCCTGGAGTTCAGCGGGTGAGCAGTTCTTC. It specifies CAWSSAGEQFF. The chain couples TRBV30 to TRBJ2-1, with D maybe TRBD2 (6 bases). The CDR3 totals 11 residues. V lost 2 bases, J lost 9 bases, and 8 bases lay in between. Germline V gene sequence: CDR1 GTSNPN, CDR2 SVGIG (reference sequence).

The chain recombines TRBV28 with TRBJ2-5; 8 bases are a match to TRBD2. The CDR3 sequence is 14 residues long. Germline V gene lookup returns CDR1 MDHEN and CDR2 SYDVKM. With 6 bases clipped from V and 2 bases from J, the junction kept 5 bases outside the gene matches. CDR3: CASSNGGGQETQYF. The CDR3 DNA reads TGTGCCAGCAGCAACGGGGGGGGGCAAGAGACCCAGTACTTC. Looking up the rest from reference TRBV28 and TRBJ2-5 gives the full variable domain: DVKVTQSSRYLVKRTGEKVFLECVQDMDHENMFWYRQDPGLGLRLIYFSYDVKMKEKGDIPEGYSVSREKKERFSLILESASTNQTSMYLCASSNGGGQETQYFGPGTRLLVL.

This clonotype has only a few counts. This rearrangement joins TRBV20-1 to TRBJ1-2; D remains ambiguous. The ends were cut back, 3 bases at V and 8 bases at J, with 13 bases in the middle. CDR3 length equals 12 residues. The germline V gene has CDR1 DFQATT and CDR2 SNEGSKA (reference sequence). CDR3: CSASGQTRGYTF. The CDR3, as DNA: TGCAGTGCTAGCGGTCAAACGCGGGGCTACACCTTC.

This clonotype was seen many times. This rearrangement joins TRBV7-9 to TRBJ2-5; D not resolved. The CDR3 has 16 residues. CDR1 and CDR2 (germline): SEHNR, FQNEAQ (reference sequence). Between the trimmed V and J ends, which lost 3 bases and 1 base, there was a span of 15 bases. The CDR3 DNA reads TGTGCCAGCAGCTTTCCCCCTGATTTCGTCCAAGAGACCCAGTACTTC. Amino acids: CASSFPPDFVQETQYF.

V gene TRBV6-2 or TRBV6-3 combines with J gene TRBJ2-1, with 16 nucleotides matching TRBD2. Germline V lookup: CDR1 MNHEY, CDR2 SVGEGT. V shed 7 bases, J shed 4 bases, and the junction held 16 bases outside the gene matches. CDR3 size: 20 residues. CDR3 protein: CASTSSPGLAGGPIYNEQFF. The CDR3 DNA reads TGTGCCAGCACTTCCTCGCCGGGACTAGCGGGGGGGCCTATTTACAATGAGCAGTTCTTC.

This clonotype was detected a few times. The CDR3 nucleotides are TGTGCCAGCAGTCCTAGGGGGGGGGAGCTGTTTTTT. It translates to CASSPRGGELFF. This chain connects TRBV6-2 or TRBV6-3 to TRBJ2-2; D perhaps matches TRBD1 (6 bases). Trimming cost V 5 bases and J 8 bases, with 9 bases left between them. Germline CDR1 reads MNHEY; CDR2 reads SVGEGT. This CDR3 spans 12 amino acids.

This clonotype was seen only a few times. The chain links TRBV20-1 to TRBJ1-1; D is unresolved. Germline CDR1 DFQATT, CDR2 SNEGSKA (reference sequence). The CDR3 has 12 residues. V lost 3 bases and J lost 4, with 9 bases in between. CDR3 bases: TGCAGTGCTAGTGGTTCGACCACTGAAGCTTTCTTT. Encoded protein: CSASGSTTEAFF.

The sample holds a few counts of this clonotype. J is TRBJ1-4 and V is TRBV20-1; 7 nucleotides line up with TRBD1. CDR1 is DFQATT and CDR2 is SNEGSKA in the germline V gene (reference sequence). This CDR3 spans 13 amino acids. J was trimmed by 5 bases and V by 6 bases; bases with no gene match: 6. The CDR3 protein is CSAPGQHNEKLFF. The CDR3, as DNA: TGCAGTGCACCGGGACAGCACAATGAAAAACTGTTTTTT.

The chain employs TRBV7-8 and TRBJ1-1; the D is unclear. The CDR3 is 16 residues long. The germline V and J ends were trimmed by 1 base and 5 bases, with 17 bases remaining between them. CDR1 is SGHVS and CDR2 is FQNEAQ in the germline V gene. The CDR3 region is CASSLEHPGIGTEAFF. The CDR3, as DNA: TGTGCCAGCAGCTTAGAGCACCCCGGGATCGGAACTGAAGCTTTCTTT.

This clonotype was counted between two and nine times. This chain uses TRBV10-3 with TRBJ2-5, with no clear D. Trimming pared 0 bases from V and 5 bases from J, leaving 1 base between. CDR1 and CDR2 from the germline V gene are ENHRY and SYGVKD. CDR3 size: 11 residues. Here the CDR3 reads CAISESETQYF. CDR3 sequence (DNA): TGTGCCATCAGTGAGTCGGAGACCCAGTACTTC.

The chain employs TRBV7-2 and TRBJ2-7; D is possibly TRBD2 (5 bases). Germline V gene sequence: CDR1 SGHTA, CDR2 FQGNSA. V dropped 4 bases and J dropped 3 bases, with 13 bases sitting between them. CDR3 length: 14 amino acids. CDR3 DNA sequence: TGTGCCAGCAGCTCGAGTTTCGGGAACTACGAGCAGTACGTC. Translated: CASSSSFGNYEQYV.

This clonotype was counted between two and nine times. The V and J genes are TRBV4-1 and TRBJ1-1; D ambiguous. V shed 3 bases and J shed 1 base, with 6 bases lying between them. The germline CDR1 and CDR2 sequences are MGHRA and YSYEKL. The CDR3 has 13 amino acids. The CDR3 sequence: CASSHLGNTEAFF. The CDR3 region has the DNA TGCGCCAGCAGCCACCTGGGGAACACTGAAGCTTTCTTT.

This clonotype came up many times. This chain links TRBV5-1 with TRBJ2-1; 10 bases fit TRBD2. In germline, CDR1 is SGHRS, CDR2 YFSETQ. The CDR3 consists of 14 residues. Unmatched junction bases numbered 2, after V lost 3 bases and J lost 5 bases. CDR3 sequence: CASSSSGGNNEQFF. The CDR3 DNA follows: TGCGCCAGCAGCTCTAGCGGGGGAAACAATGAGCAGTTCTTC.

V usage is TRBV6-5 and J usage is TRBJ1-2; D may be TRBD1 (6 bases). V shed 3 bases and J shed 2 bases, with 13 bases lying between them. There are 15 residues in the CDR3. Germline values: CDR1 MNHEY, CDR2 SVGAGI. CDR3 bases: TGTGCCAGCAGTTATGTCGGGGGGCGGAACTATGGCTACACCTTC. Residues: CASSYVGGRNYGYTF.

CDR3 sequence (DNA): TGTGCCAGCAGCCCGTCGACAGAAAAACTCTATGGCTACACCTTC. Protein sequence: CASSPSTEKLYGYTF. The chain joins TRBV11-1 to TRBJ1-2; weak D call: TRBD1 (5 bases). The CDR3 consists of 15 residues. The V and J ends lost 5 bases and 4 bases respectively, with 17 bases between them. Germline CDR1 SGHAT, CDR2 FQDESV (reference sequence).

This clonotype has just a few counts. J is TRBJ2-5 and V is TRBV7-2, with 9 bases identical to TRBD2. CDR3 length equals 15 residues. CDR1 and CDR2 (germline): SGHTA, FQGNSA. V was pared by 1 base and J by 5 bases, with 5 bases of the junction left unmatched. For the CDR3, the DNA is TGTGCCAGCAGCTTAGGCGGGGGGGCATGGGAGACCCAGTACTTC. This codes for CASSLGGGAWETQYF.